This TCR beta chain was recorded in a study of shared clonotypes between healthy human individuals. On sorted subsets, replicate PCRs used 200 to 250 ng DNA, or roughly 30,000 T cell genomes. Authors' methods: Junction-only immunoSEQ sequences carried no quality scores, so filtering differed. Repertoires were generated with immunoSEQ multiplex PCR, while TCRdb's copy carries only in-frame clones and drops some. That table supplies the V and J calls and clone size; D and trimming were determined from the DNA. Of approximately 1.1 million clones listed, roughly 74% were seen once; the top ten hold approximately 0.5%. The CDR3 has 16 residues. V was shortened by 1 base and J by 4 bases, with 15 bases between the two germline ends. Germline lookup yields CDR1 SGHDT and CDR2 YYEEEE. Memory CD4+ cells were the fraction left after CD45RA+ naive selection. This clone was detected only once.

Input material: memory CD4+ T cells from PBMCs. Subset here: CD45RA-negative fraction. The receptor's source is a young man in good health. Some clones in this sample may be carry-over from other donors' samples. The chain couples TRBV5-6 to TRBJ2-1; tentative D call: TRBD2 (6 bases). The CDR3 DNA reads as TGTGCCAGCAGCTTGCCTGGCGGGATGGGATACAATGAGCAGTTCTTC. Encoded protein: CASSLPGGMGYNEQFF.